Listed below are T cell receptor beta chains from one sample, sequenced in a study of blood T cell repertoires in COVID-19. The data were produced by immunoSEQ multiplex PCR, yet TCRdb's version contains in-frame clones alone and is incomplete. The data show 110,000 to 150,000 clones, with just under 85% seen just once and more than 5% held by the top ten. The material sequenced was PBMCs or T cells enriched from blood (not recorded which). These receptors were collected from a woman in her 40s who had recovered from COVID-19. CDR3s include the opening cysteine and the closing phenylalanine or tryptophan. D genes are given only for firm matches. Rows give clone size only sometimes, using once, few, many, or a class for an expanded clone.

CDR3nt,CDR3aa,d_gene,j_gene,abundance,v_gene
TGTGCCAGCAGGGCTCGGGGGGGAAGCACAGATACGCAGTATTTT,CASRARGGSTDTQYF,TRBD2,TRBJ2-3,.,TRBV11-2
TGTGCCAGTAGTATCCCTAGAACCGGGGAGCTGTTTTTT,CASSIPRTGELFF,.,TRBJ2-2,few,TRBV19
TGTGCCAGCGCCCCGGGGAGGGGGGCCTACGAGCAGTACTTC,CASAPGRGAYEQYF,.,TRBJ2-7,.,TRBV19
TGCAGCGTAGGGACAGGGGGCCAAGAGACCCAGTACTTC,CSVGTGGQETQYF,TRBD1,TRBJ2-5,.,TRBV29-1
TGTGCCCCACTGGAGATTAGCGGGAGGAGCTCCTACAATGAGCAGTTCTTC,CAPLEISGRSSYNEQFF,TRBD2,TRBJ2-1,.,TRBV7-7
TGCGCCAGCAATGACAGGTCGAACACTGAAGCTTTCTTT,CASNDRSNTEAFF,.,TRBJ1-1,.,TRBV5-1
TGCGCCAGCGGACCGGGACAGGGAAACTACGAGCAGTACTTC,CASGPGQGNYEQYF,TRBD1,TRBJ2-7,.,TRBV5-1
TGTGCCAGCAGCGATGATGCGGGAGCGGGGGAGCAGTACTTC,CASSDDAGAGEQYF,TRBD2,TRBJ2-7,.,TRBV9
TGTGCCAGTAGTATAGCGTTCGAGCGGGCAGATACGCAGTATTTT,CASSIAFERADTQYF,.,TRBJ2-3,.,TRBV19
TGCAGCGTTGAAGGGACTAGCGGGTACAATGAGCAGTTCTTC,CSVEGTSGYNEQFF,TRBD2,TRBJ2-1,.,TRBV29-1
TGTGCCACTGAGGGGGCGGGCGCTGGCTATGGCTACACCTTC,CATEGAGAGYGYTF,TRBD1,TRBJ1-2,.,TRBV3-1/TRBV3-2
TGTGCCAGCAGCGAGGAACAGGGGGCTCTAGAGACCCAGTACTTC,CASSEEQGALETQYF,TRBD1,TRBJ2-5,.,TRBV6-4
TGTGCCAGCAGCGTAGGCGGCGGGGGCCTCCAAGAGACCCAGTACTTC,CASSVGGGGLQETQYF,.,TRBJ2-5,.,TRBV9
TGTGCCAGCAGCTTGAGTTCGCGTGGCGGGGGGGCCATGGCGCAGTATTTT,CASSLSSRGGGAMAQYF,TRBD2,TRBJ2-3,.,TRBV5-4
TGCGCCAGCAGCCTAAAGCCAAGCGGGGGAAAAGAGACCCAGTACTTC,CASSLKPSGGKETQYF,TRBD2,TRBJ2-5,.,TRBV4-1